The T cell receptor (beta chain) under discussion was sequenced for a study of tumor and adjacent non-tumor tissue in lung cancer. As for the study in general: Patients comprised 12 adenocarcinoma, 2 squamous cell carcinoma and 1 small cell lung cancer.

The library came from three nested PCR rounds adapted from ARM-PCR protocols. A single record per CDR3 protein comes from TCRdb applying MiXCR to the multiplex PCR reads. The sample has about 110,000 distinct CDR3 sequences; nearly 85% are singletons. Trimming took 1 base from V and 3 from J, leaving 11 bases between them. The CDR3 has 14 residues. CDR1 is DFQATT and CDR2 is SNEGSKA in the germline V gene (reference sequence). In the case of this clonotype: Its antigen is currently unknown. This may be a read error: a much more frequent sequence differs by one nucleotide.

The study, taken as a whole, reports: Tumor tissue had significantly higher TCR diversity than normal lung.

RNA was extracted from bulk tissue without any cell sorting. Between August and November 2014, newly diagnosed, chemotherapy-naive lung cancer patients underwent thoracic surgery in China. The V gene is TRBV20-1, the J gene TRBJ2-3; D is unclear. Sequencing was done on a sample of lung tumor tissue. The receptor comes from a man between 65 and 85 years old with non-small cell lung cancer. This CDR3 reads CSARGRIGTDTQYF. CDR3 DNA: TGCAGTGCTAGAGGGCGTATCGGGACAGATACGCAGTATTTT.